This T cell receptor (beta chain) was captured in a study of beta chain features in type 1 diabetes. Study-wide context: Patients looked much like healthy donors when it came to age, gender and cell yields. Across the samples, some 99 million sorted cells were examined in total.

This clone has just a few counts. Its antigen is not identified. CDR1 and CDR2 (germline): MNHEY, SVGAGI. The V end lost 0 bases, the J end lost 5 bases, and 10 bases lay between the germline ends. The length of the CDR3 is 14 residues. Overall study results and limits: Naive, central memory and Treg TCRB repertoires appeared more alike in patients than in healthy donors.

Every isolated RNA sample was fully reverse transcribed, so sequencing captured expressed TCRB transcripts. Using immunoSEQ multiplex PCR, the repertoire was profiled, and TCRdb retains in-frame clones only, with some absent. The sample lists 300,000 or so clones, 6.5% to 10% occurring once. Researchers reported sorting CD4+ naive, central memory, regulatory and stem cell-like memory cells via CD45RO/CCR7/CD25/CD127/CD95/CD27. Material: central memory CD4+ T cells from blood. This sequence joins TRBV6-5 and TRBJ1-2, with D possibly matching TRBD1 (5 bases). The TCR originated in a woman under 30 in good health. CDR3 bases: TGTGCCAGCAGTTACTCCGGGACGGAATATGGCTACACCTTC. It translates to CASSYSGTEYGYTF.